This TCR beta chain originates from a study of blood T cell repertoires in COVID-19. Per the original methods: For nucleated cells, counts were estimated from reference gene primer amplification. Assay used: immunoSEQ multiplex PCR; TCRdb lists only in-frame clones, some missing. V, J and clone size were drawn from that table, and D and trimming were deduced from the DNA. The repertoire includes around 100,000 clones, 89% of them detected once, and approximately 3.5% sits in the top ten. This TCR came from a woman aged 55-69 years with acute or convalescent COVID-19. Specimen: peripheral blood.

CDR3 protein: CASSYPGNMNTEAFF. In nucleotides, the CDR3 is TGTGCCAGCAGTTACCCGGGAAACATGAACACTGAAGCTTTCTTT. This chain uses TRBV6-5 with TRBJ1-1; D gene unclear. The CDR3 runs 15 residues. Germline V gives CDR1 MNHEY, CDR2 SVGAGI. The ends were cut back, 2 bases at V and 0 bases at J, with 10 bases in the middle.